The present T cell receptor beta chain was sequenced within a study of blood T cells in healthy people across ages. Whole-study results and caveats: Fewer expanded clones and more diversity marked long-lived versus aged donors. Samples with more naive T cells showed higher observed beta diversity. Older age coincided with a roughly linear decline in TCR beta diversity per million T cells.

The ends were cut back, 8 bases at V and 4 bases at J, with 15 bases in the middle. This CDR3 contains 14 residues. CDR1 is SEHNR, CDR2 FQNEAQ, per germline (reference sequence). For the second PCR, which ran for 7 to 11 cycles, a sample-barcoded 5' primer and a J-beta primer mix were used. Each cDNA molecule was tagged by a template-switch adaptor that had 12 random nucleotides. One entry per CDR3 protein, called by TCRdb with MiXCR from the 5' RACE reads. The table records 1.5 million to 2 million distinct CDR3 sequences, over 25% of them present only once. In regard to this clonotype: Its target is unknown.

The chain links TRBV7-9 to TRBJ1-5; D gene uncertain. The TCR sequence derives from a woman between 25 and 40 years old in good health. Sequenced input: blood. The CDR3 nucleotides read TGTGCCAGCGGCGGGATGCTCGGGAATCAGCCCCAGCATTTT. Encoded protein: CASGGMLGNQPQHF.